This paragraph covers one TCR beta chain sequence. Its antigen remains unidentified. Compared with germline, one end of the junction differs, possibly owing to a read error. This record comes from a study of cytomegalovirus exposure and HLA in healthy donors (dated by TCRdb to between 2016 and 2019). At the level of the whole study: In an earlier analysis of approximately 640 of the donors, approximately 300 Gb of sequence data and 90 million to 120 million unique TCR beta sequences from 150 million to 200 million T cells were reported. On average, 235,054 unique TCR beta nucleotide sequences were sequenced per donor among fewer than 500 genotyped donors of the cohort, with 15% to 20% of those sequences being non-productive. The aim of the study was to test whether cataloging public T cell receptors could identify signatures of past pathogen exposure. Using immunosequencing, the study profiled T cell repertoires from 500 to 800 subjects and related those repertoires to cytomegalovirus serostatus. In a later genetic analysis, genome-wide SNP genotypes for about 55% of the 666 donors were used, and that subset was treated as a discovery cohort. Four to six DR-DQ haplotypes were handled as single units for association and clustering, since linkage in the cohort was strong. A later analysis re-analyzed previously published TCR beta repertoires from approximately 700 donors and added high-resolution HLA genotyping to study TCR occurrence patterns. All discovery cohort repertoires had been generated on a single sequencing platform. Along with the approximately 670-subject first cohort, a separate validation cohort of around 120 different subjects was used. In an earlier analysis of more than 550 of the donors, high-throughput TCR beta sequencing was used to judge whether each TCR beta V gene segment behaved as functional or pseudogenic. HLA typing included class I and class II loci at four-digit resolution. The number of typed donors differed by locus: about 629-640 for A, B, C, DRB1 and DQB1; some 500 for DQA1; around 580 for DPA1; and around 470 for DPB1. Rather than drawing on any new phenotypic data, the later analysis identified candidate immune exposures from TCR beta sequences and the way those sequences occurred across donors. Donor age, sex, ethnicity and CMV serostatus were collected together with the repertoire data. High-throughput TCR immunosequencing, statistical association of individual TCRs with disease status, and machine learning were combined to predict cytomegalovirus infection status. An early release that covered about 600 HLA-typed donors contained 250 to 350 gigabases of sequencing data and roughly 84 million unique TCR sequences. The genetic ancestry cluster associated with self-reported Caucasian donors included around four fifths of the roughly 400 genotyped donors.

The library was built by means of the immunoSEQ multiplex PCR assay. The multiplex PCR relied on a mix of 60 forward primers for TCR Vbeta segments and 13 reverse primers for TCR Jbeta segments. Amplification of the CDR3 region of rearranged TCR beta genes was performed with a multiplex PCR assay on genomic DNA. Amplified TCR beta libraries were sequenced as 87-base-pair reads on the Illumina HiSeq System. Per the authors' processing: Across the roughly 640 repertoires, a later analysis counted about 81 million unique TCR beta chains, some 11 million of which were shared by at least two donors. Raw reads were error-corrected and collapsed into unique sequences by a nearest-neighbor algorithm in which closely related sequences were merged to remove PCR and sequencing errors. V, D and J gene segments were assigned by aligning CDR3 sequences to IMGT reference sequences. For a sequence to be retained, at least a six-nucleotide match to both a V gene segment and a J gene segment was required. Rearrangements were called productive when the CDR3 lacked stop codons and stayed in frame with V and J; all others were non-productive. Following IMGT convention, CDR3 was defined as the stretch from the second conserved V-encoded cysteine to the conserved J-encoded phenylalanine. The earlier analysis of approximately 590 of the donors excluded any sequence lacking an unambiguous match to a single V gene segment. An earlier analysis of approximately 590 of the donors called V segments functional above 56.7% productive rearrangements and segregating when the between-donor standard deviation exceeded 5%. A statistical classification framework was built to diagnose cytomegalovirus status from the catalog of TCR beta chain sequences. In a later analysis, V and J genes were assigned by comparing TCR nucleotide sequences against IMGT/GENE-DB human TR gene sequences. The TCRdist pipeline was used in a later analysis to assign CDR3 sequences and most-parsimonious VDJ recombination scenarios. A later analysis defined each TCR beta chain by its CDR3 amino acid sequence plus V-gene family, and excluded reads lacking a unique V-gene family. In a later analysis, approximately 590 highly shared, low-generation-probability nucleotide sequences were removed to address suspected cross-contamination and a sequencing artifact. A later analysis calculated a clonal expansion index for each public chain from normalized within-repertoire ranks of inferred template counts. A later analysis computed generation probabilities with a VDJ recombination model fitted to out-of-frame rearrangements, and checked the results against IGoR. A later analysis scored TCR-TCR, TCR-HLA and TCR-CMV co-occurrence with hypergeometric tests, applying a repertoire-size bias correction to TCR pairs. A later analysis estimated false discovery rates by permuting HLA or CMV assignments 20 times. A later analysis grouped co-occurring TCRs with DBSCAN, adding TCRdist sequence similarity when clustering within HLA-allele-positive subsets. Repertoires with fewer than 30,000 or more than 120,000 public chains were left out of co-occurrence clustering, as were a handful of repertoires with anomalous nucleotide sharing. Held by TCRdb, this immuneACCESS table contains in-frame sequences only and omits some clones. Under half of the omission traces to an unresolved V gene where checked; the cause of the rest is unknown. For V, J and clone size, that table is used; D and trimming come from the DNA. The sample data list 35,000 to 40,000 clones, and roughly 50% of these were observed just once. Clones ranked in the top ten supply 6.2% of the sample.

Via the germline V gene, CDR1 is MDHEN and CDR2 SYDVKM. Spanning cysteine to phenylalanine, the CDR3 consists of 13 amino acids. The DNA shown is the 39-base CDR3, in frame from base 1. In total, 666 healthy bone marrow donors made up the cohort. At the time of sampling, every cohort member was nominally healthy, though immune exposures that went unrecorded were likely present. The donor was CMV seropositive and was included in the group of almost 300 seropositive cohort members. A peripheral blood sample was collected from each donor, and TCR beta sequencing was performed on peripheral blood mononuclear cells. Genomic DNA extraction from the blood cell samples was performed with the Qiagen DNeasy Blood Extraction Kit. On the study overall, not on this receptor specifically: Correlated functional status among segregating V segments might be attributable to linkage disequilibrium, but an unknown experimental factor could not be ruled out. The sequencing pipeline was judged likely to have produced a cluster of highly shared sequence variants as a technical artifact. Cytomegalovirus status was reported to be diagnosed by the classifier with high specificity and sensitivity in both the original and validation cohorts. Presence/absence analyses assumed roughly uniform sequencing depth across donors, an assumption that may not hold. Some IMGT-functional V segments, including TRBV6-2 and TRBV6-3, could not be told apart with the 87-base-pair reads, so those segments were excluded. In the study, approximately 150 TCR beta chains were listed as associated with cytomegalovirus. A later genetic analysis reported fewer N-insertions in productive TCRs among donors in an Asian-associated ancestry cluster than the roughly 720-donor mean. Most CMV-associated TCR beta chains appeared to be HLA-restricted in a later analysis, and the HLA associations seemed to be driven largely by CMV exposure. In an earlier analysis of some 540 of the donors, most TCR beta V segments appeared in productive rearrangements about 90% or about 30% of the time, broadly matching IMGT annotations. A later genetic analysis associated a missense DCLRE1C variant with V-gene and J-gene trimming of TCR beta chains, and an independent cohort replicated the association. Because HLA typing was missing for some donors at each locus, association tests included only the typed subset. Across donors, most TCR sequences were observed very rarely, whereas some public TCRs were present in many individuals. This cohort had only TCR beta chains sequenced, and the lack of alpha or paired-chain data limited which features could be detected. For the cohort, immune exposure information was limited to CMV serostatus. A later analysis reported that several top co-occurrence clusters appeared linked to parvovirus B19, influenza, CMV and Epstein-Barr virus. According to a later analysis, TCR association rates differed among HLA loci, with DRB1 alleles showing the most associated TCRs and HLA-C alleles showing the fewest. Approximately 18 rarely observed V segments, including chromosome 9 orphons, were excluded from the earlier analysis of just under 600 of the donors because counts were too low. In a later analysis, HLA-associated TCR beta chains showed more clonal expansion and lower generation probabilities than non-associated chains that were equally common. Assigning TCR associations to individual alleles was difficult when HLA alleles, especially DR and DQ, strongly co-occurred. A few of the identified cytomegalovirus-associated TCR beta chains were confirmed in vitro to be specific for cytomegalovirus antigens. A further reported finding was that TCR beta sequences accurately predicted the HLA-A and HLA-B alleles for most subjects in the first cohort. According to the authors, the approach could potentially be generalized to other disease states and immunological phenotypes. In a later analysis, 16,951 TCR beta sequences were associated with specific HLA alleles at a false discovery rate of 0.05.

In this chain, TRBV28 is recombined with TRBJ2-7; the D region may be TRBD1 or TRBD2, each matching 6 bases equally. This TCR came from a woman in her thirties or forties in good health and CMV-seropositive. Sequenced sample: PBMCs. In nucleotide form, the sequence is TGTGCCAGCAGTCTATGGGGGGCTTCCGAGCAGTACTTC. This yields the protein CASSLWGASEQYF.